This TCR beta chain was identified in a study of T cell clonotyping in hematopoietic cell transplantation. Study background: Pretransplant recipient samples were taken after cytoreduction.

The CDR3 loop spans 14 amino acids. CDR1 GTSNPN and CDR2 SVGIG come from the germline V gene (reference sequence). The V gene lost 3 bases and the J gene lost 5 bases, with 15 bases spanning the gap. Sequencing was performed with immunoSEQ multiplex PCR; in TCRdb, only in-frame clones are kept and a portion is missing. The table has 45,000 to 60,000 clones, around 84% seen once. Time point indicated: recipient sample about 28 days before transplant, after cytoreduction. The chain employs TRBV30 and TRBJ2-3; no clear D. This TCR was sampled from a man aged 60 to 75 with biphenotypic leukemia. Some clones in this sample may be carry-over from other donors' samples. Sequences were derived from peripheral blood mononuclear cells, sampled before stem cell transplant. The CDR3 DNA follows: TGTGCCTGGAGCAAGGGCTTAGAAGTAGATACGCAGTATTTT. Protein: CAWSKGLEVDTQYF.